The subject of this entry is one T cell receptor (beta chain). Its antigen is undetermined. This specimen belongs to a study of shared clonotypes between healthy human individuals. Overall study findings and caveats: Sampling was confined to blood; repertoires within tissues likely differ. Memory subsets had estimated richness that was generally smaller than that of naive subsets.

Per germline, CDR1 MNHNS and CDR2 SASEGT. The V end lost 2 bases, the J end lost 0 bases, and 16 bases lay between the germline ends. This CDR3 is 17 amino acids long. Produced via immunoSEQ multiplex PCR; TCRdb's table is partial and in-frame only. The data show millions of clones, roughly 94% seen once. Input material: naive CD4+ T cells sorted from blood. Subset described: CD45RA+ positively selected. This chain joins TRBV6-1 and TRBJ1-2, with a tentative D call TRBD1 (5 bases). The sequence derives from a man younger than 35 in good health. The CDR3 is CASSELDRGLTNYGYTF. The CDR3 region has the DNA TGTGCCAGCAGTGAACTTGACAGAGGGCTCACTAACTATGGCTACACCTTC.